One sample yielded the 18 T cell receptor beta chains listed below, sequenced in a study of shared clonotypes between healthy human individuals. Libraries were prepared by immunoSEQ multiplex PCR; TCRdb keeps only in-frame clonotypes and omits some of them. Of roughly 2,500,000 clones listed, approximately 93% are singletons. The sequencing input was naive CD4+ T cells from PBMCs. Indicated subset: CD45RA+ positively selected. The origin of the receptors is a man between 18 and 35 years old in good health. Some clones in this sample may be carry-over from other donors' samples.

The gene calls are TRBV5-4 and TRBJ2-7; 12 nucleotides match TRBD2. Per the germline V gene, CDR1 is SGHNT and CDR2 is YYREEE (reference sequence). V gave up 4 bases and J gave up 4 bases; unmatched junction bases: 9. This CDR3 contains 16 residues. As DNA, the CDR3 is TGTGCCAGCAGCCCCACTTCGACTAGCGGGAGATACGAGCAGTACTTC. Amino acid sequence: CASSPTSTSGRYEQYF.

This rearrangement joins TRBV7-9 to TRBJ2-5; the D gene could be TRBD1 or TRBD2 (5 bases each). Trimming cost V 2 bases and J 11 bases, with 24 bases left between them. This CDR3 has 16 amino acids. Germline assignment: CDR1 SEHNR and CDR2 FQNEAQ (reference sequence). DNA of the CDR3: TGTGCCAGCAGCTTAACGTTCCAAAAGGGACCTACGAGGCAGTACTTC. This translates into CASSLTFQKGPTRQYF.

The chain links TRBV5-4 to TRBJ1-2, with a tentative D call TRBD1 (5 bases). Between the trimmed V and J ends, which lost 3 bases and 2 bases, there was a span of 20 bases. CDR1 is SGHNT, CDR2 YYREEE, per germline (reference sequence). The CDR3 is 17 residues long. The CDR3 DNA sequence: TGTGCCAGCAGCTCCGGAATTGGGGCCGAGGGGAACTATGGCTACACCTTC. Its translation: CASSSGIGAEGNYGYTF. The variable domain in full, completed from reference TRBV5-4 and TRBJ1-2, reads ETGVTQSPTHLIKTRGQQVTLRCSSQSGHNTVSWYQQALGQGPQFIFQYYREEENGRGNFPPRFSGLQFPNYSSELNVNALELDDSALYLCASSSGIGAEGNYGYTFGSGTRLTVV.

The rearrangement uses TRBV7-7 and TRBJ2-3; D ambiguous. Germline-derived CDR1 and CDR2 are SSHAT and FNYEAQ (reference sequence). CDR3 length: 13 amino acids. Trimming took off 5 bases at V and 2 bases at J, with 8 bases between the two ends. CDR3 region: CASSPSITDTQYF. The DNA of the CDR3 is TGTGCCAGCAGCCCTTCCATCACAGATACGCAGTATTTT.

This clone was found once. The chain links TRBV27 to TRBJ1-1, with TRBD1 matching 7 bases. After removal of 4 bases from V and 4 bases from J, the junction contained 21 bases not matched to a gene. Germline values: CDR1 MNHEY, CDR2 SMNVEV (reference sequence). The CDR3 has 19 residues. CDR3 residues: CASSSRRRGGVFYATEAFF. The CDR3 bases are TGTGCCAGCAGTTCCCGACGTCGAGGGGGCGTCTTTTACGCCACTGAAGCTTTCTTT.

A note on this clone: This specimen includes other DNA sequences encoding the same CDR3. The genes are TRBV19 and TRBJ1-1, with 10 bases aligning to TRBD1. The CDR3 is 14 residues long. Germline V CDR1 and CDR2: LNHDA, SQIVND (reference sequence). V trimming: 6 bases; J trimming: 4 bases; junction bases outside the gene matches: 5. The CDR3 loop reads CASSRDRGSTEAFF. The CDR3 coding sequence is TGTGCCAGTAGCCGGGACAGGGGATCCACTGAAGCTTTCTTT.

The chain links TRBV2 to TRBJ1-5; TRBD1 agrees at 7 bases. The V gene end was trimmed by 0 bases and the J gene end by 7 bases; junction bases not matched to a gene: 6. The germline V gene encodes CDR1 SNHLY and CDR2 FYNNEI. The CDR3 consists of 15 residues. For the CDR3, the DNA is TGTGCCAGCAGTGAAGCGCTTCGGGACAGCCAGCCCCAGCATTTT. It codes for CASSEALRDSQPQHF.

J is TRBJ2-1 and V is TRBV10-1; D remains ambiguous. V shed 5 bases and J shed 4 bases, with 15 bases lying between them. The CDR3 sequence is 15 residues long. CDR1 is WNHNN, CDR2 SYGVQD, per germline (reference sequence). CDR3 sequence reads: CASSPSRGKYNEQFF. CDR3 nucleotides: TGCGCCAGCAGTCCTTCTCGAGGCAAATACAATGAGCAGTTCTTC.

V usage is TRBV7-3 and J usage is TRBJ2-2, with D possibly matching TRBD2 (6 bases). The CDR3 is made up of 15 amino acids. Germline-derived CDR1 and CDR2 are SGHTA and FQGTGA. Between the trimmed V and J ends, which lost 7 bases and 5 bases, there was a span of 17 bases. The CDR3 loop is CASKLGSWVTGELFF. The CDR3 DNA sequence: TGTGCCAGCAAACTCGGGAGTTGGGTAACCGGGGAGCTGTTTTTT.

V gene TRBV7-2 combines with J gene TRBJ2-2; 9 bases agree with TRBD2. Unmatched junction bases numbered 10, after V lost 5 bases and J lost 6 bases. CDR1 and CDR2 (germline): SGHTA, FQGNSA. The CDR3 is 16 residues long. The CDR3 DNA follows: TGTGCCAGCAGCCCGCGGACTAGCGATCAGCCCGGGGAGCTGTTTTTT. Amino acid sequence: CASSPRTSDQPGELFF.

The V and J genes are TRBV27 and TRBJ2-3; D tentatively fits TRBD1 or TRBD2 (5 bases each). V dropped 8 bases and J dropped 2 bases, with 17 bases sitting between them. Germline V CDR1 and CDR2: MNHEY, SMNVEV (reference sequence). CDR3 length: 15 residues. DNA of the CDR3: TGTGCCAGCTCGCGCACCACCGGGGCCACAGATACGCAGTATTTT. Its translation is CASSRTTGATDTQYF.

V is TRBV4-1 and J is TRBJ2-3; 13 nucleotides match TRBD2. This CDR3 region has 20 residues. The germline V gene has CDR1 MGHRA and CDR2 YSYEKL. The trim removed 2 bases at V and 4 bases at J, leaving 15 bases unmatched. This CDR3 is CASSQLRTSGSRGLPDTQYF. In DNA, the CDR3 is TGCGCCAGCAGCCAACTACGGACTAGCGGGAGTAGGGGGCTGCCAGATACGCAGTATTTT.

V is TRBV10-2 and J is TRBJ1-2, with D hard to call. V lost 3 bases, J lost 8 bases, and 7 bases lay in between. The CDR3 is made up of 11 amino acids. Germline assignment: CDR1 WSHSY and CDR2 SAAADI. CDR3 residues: CASSDGRGYTF. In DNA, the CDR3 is TGCGCCAGCAGTGATGGGCGGGGCTACACCTTC.

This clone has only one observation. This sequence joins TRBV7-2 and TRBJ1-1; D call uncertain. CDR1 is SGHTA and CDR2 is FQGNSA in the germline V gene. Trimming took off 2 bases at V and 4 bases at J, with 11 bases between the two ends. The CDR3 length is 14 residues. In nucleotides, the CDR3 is TGTGCCAGCAGCTTAATTTGGAGGAGCACTGAAGCTTTCTTT. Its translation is CASSLIWRSTEAFF.

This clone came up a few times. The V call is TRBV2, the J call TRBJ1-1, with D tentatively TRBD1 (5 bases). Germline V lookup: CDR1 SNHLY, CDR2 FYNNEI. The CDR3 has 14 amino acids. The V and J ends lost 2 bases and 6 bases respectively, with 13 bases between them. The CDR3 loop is CASSERQRIPEAFF. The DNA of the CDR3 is TGTGCCAGCAGTGAAAGACAGAGAATACCTGAAGCTTTCTTT.

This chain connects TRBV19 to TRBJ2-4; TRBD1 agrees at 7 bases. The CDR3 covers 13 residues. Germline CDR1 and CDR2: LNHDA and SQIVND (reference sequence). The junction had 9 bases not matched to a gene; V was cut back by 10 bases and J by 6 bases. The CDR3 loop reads CATSRTGGNIQYF. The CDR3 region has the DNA TGTGCCACCTCCCGGACAGGCGGAAACATTCAGTACTTC.

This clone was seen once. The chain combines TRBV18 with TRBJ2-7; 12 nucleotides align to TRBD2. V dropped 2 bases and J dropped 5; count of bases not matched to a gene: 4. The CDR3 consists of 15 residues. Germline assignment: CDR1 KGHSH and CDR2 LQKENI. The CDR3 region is CASSPRTSGENEQYF. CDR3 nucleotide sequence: TGTGCCAGCTCACCAAGGACTAGCGGGGAGAACGAGCAGTACTTC.

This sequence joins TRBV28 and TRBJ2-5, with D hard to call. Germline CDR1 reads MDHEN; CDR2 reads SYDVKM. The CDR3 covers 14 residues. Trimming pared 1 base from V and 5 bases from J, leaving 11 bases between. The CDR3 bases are TGTGCCAGCAGTTTATCGGTTTTCTTGGAGACCCAGTACTTC. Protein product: CASSLSVFLETQYF.